A selection of T cell receptor beta chains follows, all from one sample in a study of T cell responses to AZD1222 COVID-19 vaccine. Assay: immunoSEQ multiplex PCR; the TCRdb copy retains only in-frame clones and omits some. The sample holds some 160,000 clones, about nine tenths seen once. The input for sequencing was peripheral blood, taken 28 days after the second AZD1222 dose. The receptors derive from an adult who received the AZD1222 COVID-19 vaccine. The CDR3 runs from the conserved cysteine through the conserved F or W. The D gene is left open where the match is weak. Expanded clones are given a class, and other clones once, few, many or no size at all.

CDR3 length: 13
clone size: -
V gene: TRBV19
J gene: TRBJ1-3
D gene: -
CDR3 DNA: TGTGCCCCTCCGGTGCTCTATGGAAACACCATATATTTT
CDR3 protein: CAPPVLYGNTIYF

CDR3 length: 13
clone size: once
V gene: TRBV5-5
J gene: TRBJ2-7
D gene: -
CDR3 DNA: TGTGCCAGCAGCTTGGCCACCACCTACGAGCAGTACTTC
CDR3 protein: CASSLATTYEQYF

CDR3 length: 14
clone size: -
V gene: TRBV5-1
J gene: TRBJ2-1
D gene: -
CDR3 DNA: TGCGCCAGCACCTCCATAGGGTCCTACAATGAGCAGTTCTTC
CDR3 protein: CASTSIGSYNEQFF

CDR3 length: 17
clone size: -
V gene: TRBV4-1
J gene: TRBJ1-5
D gene: -
CDR3 DNA: TGCGCCAGCAGCCAAGGCCGGGCAGGCTTGATGAATCAGCCCCAGCATTTT
CDR3 protein: CASSQGRAGLMNQPQHF

CDR3 length: 17
clone size: few
V gene: TRBV7-2
J gene: TRBJ2-7
D gene: TRBD1
CDR3 DNA: TGTGCCAGCAGCTCCCGTTTCTCCGGGACAGGGTCCTTGGAGCAGTACTTC
CDR3 protein: CASSSRFSGTGSLEQYF

CDR3 length: 14
clone size: -
V gene: TRBV2
J gene: TRBJ1-1
D gene: TRBD1
CDR3 DNA: TGTGCCAGCAGCCTCGAACAGGGGGAAGTGGAAGCTTTCTTT
CDR3 protein: CASSLEQGEVEAFF

CDR3 length: 15
clone size: -
V gene: TRBV3-1/TRBV3-2
J gene: TRBJ1-6
D gene: TRBD1
CDR3 DNA: TGTGCCAGCAGGCCCGGGGACAGGGGGATGAAGGCCCTCCACTTT
CDR3 protein: CASRPGDRGMKALHF

CDR3 length: 12
clone size: -
V gene: TRBV7-9
J gene: TRBJ2-7
D gene: -
CDR3 DNA: TGTGCCAGCAGCTCGAGGGGCTACGAGCAGTACTTC
CDR3 protein: CASSSRGYEQYF

CDR3 length: 14
clone size: -
V gene: TRBV7-3
J gene: TRBJ1-4
D gene: TRBD1
CDR3 DNA: TGTGCCAGCAGCCCGAGGGGGCCTAATGAAAAACTGTTTTTT
CDR3 protein: CASSPRGPNEKLFF

CDR3 length: 14
clone size: -
V gene: TRBV29-1
J gene: TRBJ2-2
D gene: -
CDR3 DNA: TGCAGCGTCGCGGGACGGGAGAACACCGGGGAGCTGTTTTTT
CDR3 protein: CSVAGRENTGELFF

CDR3 length: 13
clone size: -
V gene: TRBV5-1
J gene: TRBJ2-2
D gene: -
CDR3 DNA: TGCGCCAGCAGCGCAGCTACGACCGGGGAGCTGTTTTTT
CDR3 protein: CASSAATTGELFF

CDR3 length: 19
clone size: -
V gene: TRBV5-4
J gene: TRBJ2-1
D gene: TRBD2
CDR3 DNA: TGTGCCAGCAGCCGGGGACTAGCGGGAGGCCTGAGCTCCTACAATGAGCAGTTCTTC
CDR3 protein: CASSRGLAGGLSSYNEQFF

CDR3 length: 16
clone size: -
V gene: TRBV7-9
J gene: TRBJ1-3
D gene: TRBD1
CDR3 DNA: TGTGCCAGCAGCTCGGGACAGGTGATCCCTGGAAACACCATATATTTT
CDR3 protein: CASSSGQVIPGNTIYF

CDR3 length: 14
clone size: once
V gene: TRBV10-1
J gene: TRBJ2-3
D gene: -
CDR3 DNA: TGCGCCAGCAGTGAGTCCTGGGGGAAGGATACGCAGTATTTT
CDR3 protein: CASSESWGKDTQYF

CDR3 length: 14
clone size: once
V gene: TRBV7-9
J gene: TRBJ1-2
D gene: -
CDR3 DNA: TGTGCCAGCAGTTCGGGACGGATTAACTATGGCTACACCTTC
CDR3 protein: CASSSGRINYGYTF

CDR3 length: 15
clone size: -
V gene: TRBV9
J gene: TRBJ2-7
D gene: TRBD1
CDR3 DNA: TGTGCCAGCAGCGTAGGACAGGGCGCTTCCTACGAGCAGTACTTC
CDR3 protein: CASSVGQGASYEQYF

CDR3 length: 15
clone size: once
V gene: TRBV6-5
J gene: TRBJ2-3
D gene: TRBD2
CDR3 DNA: TGTGCCAGCAGCTACTATAGCGGGAGGGAGGAAACGCAGTATTTT
CDR3 protein: CASSYYSGREETQYF

CDR3 length: 18
clone size: -
V gene: TRBV25-1
J gene: TRBJ2-3
D gene: -
CDR3 DNA: TGTGCCAGCAGTGAATATATTCTGGCAGGGGCGGGAACAGATACGCAGTATTTT
CDR3 protein: CASSEYILAGAGTDTQYF

CDR3 length: 14
clone size: few
V gene: TRBV5-1
J gene: TRBJ2-5
D gene: TRBD1
CDR3 DNA: TGCGCCAGCAGCACCATTGACAGGGGAGAGACCCAGTACTTC
CDR3 protein: CASSTIDRGETQYF

CDR3 length: 14
clone size: few
V gene: TRBV7-2
J gene: TRBJ1-5
D gene: -
CDR3 DNA: TGTGCCAGCAGTGCGGACAATTCCAATCAGCCCCAGCATTTT
CDR3 protein: CASSADNSNQPQHF

CDR3 length: 16
clone size: large
V gene: TRBV4-2
J gene: TRBJ2-6
D gene: -
CDR3 DNA: TGTGCCAGCAGCCAAGATCTGGGCTCTGGGGCCAACGTCCTGACTTTC
CDR3 protein: CASSQDLGSGANVLTF

CDR3 length: 17
clone size: few
V gene: TRBV19
J gene: TRBJ2-7
D gene: TRBD2
CDR3 DNA: TGTGCCAGTAGCACCCGGACTAGCGGGGGCTCCCATGACGAGCAGTACTTC
CDR3 protein: CASSTRTSGGSHDEQYF

CDR3 length: 16
clone size: -
V gene: TRBV12-5
J gene: TRBJ1-1
D gene: TRBD1
CDR3 DNA: TGTGCTAGTGGTTCAACGGGGAGGGGGCGAGGGACTGAAGCTTTCTTT
CDR3 protein: CASGSTGRGRGTEAFF

CDR3 length: 14
clone size: -
V gene: TRBV6-5
J gene: TRBJ2-7
D gene: TRBD2
CDR3 DNA: TGTGCCAGCATAGGGACTAGCGGGAGTAGGGAGCAGTACTTC
CDR3 protein: CASIGTSGSREQYF

CDR3 length: 14
clone size: -
V gene: TRBV9
J gene: TRBJ1-1
D gene: -
CDR3 DNA: TGTGCCAGCAGCGCCGGGCGGAGGAACACTGAAGCTTTCTTT
CDR3 protein: CASSAGRRNTEAFF

CDR3 length: 13
clone size: -
V gene: TRBV3-1/TRBV3-2
J gene: TRBJ2-2
D gene: TRBD1
CDR3 DNA: TGTGCCAGCAACCCGACAGGGACCGGGGAGCTGTTTTTT
CDR3 protein: CASNPTGTGELFF

CDR3 length: 14
clone size: -
V gene: TRBV7-9
J gene: TRBJ1-1
D gene: -
CDR3 DNA: TGTGCCAGCAGCTTCGGTACCATGAACACTGAAGCTTTCTTT
CDR3 protein: CASSFGTMNTEAFF

CDR3 length: 15
clone size: -
V gene: TRBV7-9
J gene: TRBJ1-6
D gene: TRBD1
CDR3 DNA: TGTGCCAGCAGCCCACGGGGGACAGGGAATTCACCCCTCCACTTT
CDR3 protein: CASSPRGTGNSPLHF

CDR3 length: 12
clone size: -
V gene: TRBV29-1
J gene: TRBJ1-1
D gene: TRBD1
CDR3 DNA: TGCAGCGTTGGCAGGGGGCAAGCGGAAGCTTTCTTT
CDR3 protein: CSVGRGQAEAFF

CDR3 length: 15
clone size: -
V gene: TRBV4-2
J gene: TRBJ2-7
D gene: TRBD1
CDR3 DNA: TGTGCCAGCAGTGGGGACAGGCAAACCTTCTACGAGCAGTACTTC
CDR3 protein: CASSGDRQTFYEQYF

CDR3 length: 12
clone size: -
V gene: TRBV11-1
J gene: TRBJ2-7
D gene: -
CDR3 DNA: TGTGCCAGCAGCCGGGTTTCGGGAGAGCAGTACTTC
CDR3 protein: CASSRVSGEQYF

CDR3 length: 13
clone size: -
V gene: TRBV3-1/TRBV3-2
J gene: TRBJ1-2
D gene: -
CDR3 DNA: TGTGCCAGCACCTTTTCCCTGGGCGGTGTTCTATCCTTC
CDR3 protein: CASTFSLGGVLSF

CDR3 length: 15
clone size: -
V gene: TRBV6-5
J gene: TRBJ2-7
D gene: TRBD1
CDR3 DNA: TGTGCCAGCACCACCCCGACAGGGGGCTCCTACGAGCAGTACTTC
CDR3 protein: CASTTPTGGSYEQYF

CDR3 length: 18
clone size: -
V gene: TRBV5-1
J gene: TRBJ2-6
D gene: TRBD1
CDR3 DNA: TGCGCCAGCAGCTTGGTCGCGACAGGGGCCTCTGGGGCCAACGTCCTGACTTTC
CDR3 protein: CASSLVATGASGANVLTF

CDR3 length: 14
clone size: -
V gene: TRBV18
J gene: TRBJ2-5
D gene: -
CDR3 DNA: TGTGCCAGCTCACCGGGACTGCTTCAAGAGACCCAGTACTTC
CDR3 protein: CASSPGLLQETQYF

CDR3 length: 16
clone size: -
V gene: TRBV29-1
J gene: TRBJ2-2
D gene: TRBD1
CDR3 DNA: TGCAGCCCCTTCCCTCCCGGGACAGGGGGCTCCGGGGAGCTGTTTTTT
CDR3 protein: CSPFPPGTGGSGELFF

CDR3 length: 16
clone size: -
V gene: TRBV28
J gene: TRBJ1-2
D gene: -
CDR3 DNA: TGTGCCAGCAGTCCCCCCGTTTGGGGTAGGGAGTATGGCTACACCTTC
CDR3 protein: CASSPPVWGREYGYTF